The clone carrying this TCR beta chain turned up a few times. Uncontrolled infection, other autoimmune disease, pregnancy or lactation led to exclusion. Germline V lookup: CDR1 SGHTA, CDR2 FQGNSA. The ends were cut back, 5 bases at V and 3 bases at J, with 20 bases in the middle. The CDR3 totals 17 residues. The data originate from a study of T cells in Graves' hyperthyroidism and ophthalmopathy. There were TCR beta CDR3 regions amplified from RNA transcripts. First-round RT-PCR with HTBI primers amplified the TCR CDR3 region. TCRdb re-derived calls from the multiplex PCR reads in MiXCR, one entry per CDR3 protein. The sample includes approximately 530,000 distinct CDR3 sequences, just under 20% of them seen just once.

This clonotype was sampled from a middle-aged man with Graves' ophthalmopathy. The sample consisted of blood. This sequence joins TRBV7-2 and TRBJ2-4; D possibly matches TRBD1 or TRBD2 (5 bases each). This CDR3 reads CASSPPPSGTNKNIQYF. In DNA, the CDR3 is TGTGCCAGCAGCCCCCCCCCCTCAGGGACCAACAAAAACATTCAGTACTTC.